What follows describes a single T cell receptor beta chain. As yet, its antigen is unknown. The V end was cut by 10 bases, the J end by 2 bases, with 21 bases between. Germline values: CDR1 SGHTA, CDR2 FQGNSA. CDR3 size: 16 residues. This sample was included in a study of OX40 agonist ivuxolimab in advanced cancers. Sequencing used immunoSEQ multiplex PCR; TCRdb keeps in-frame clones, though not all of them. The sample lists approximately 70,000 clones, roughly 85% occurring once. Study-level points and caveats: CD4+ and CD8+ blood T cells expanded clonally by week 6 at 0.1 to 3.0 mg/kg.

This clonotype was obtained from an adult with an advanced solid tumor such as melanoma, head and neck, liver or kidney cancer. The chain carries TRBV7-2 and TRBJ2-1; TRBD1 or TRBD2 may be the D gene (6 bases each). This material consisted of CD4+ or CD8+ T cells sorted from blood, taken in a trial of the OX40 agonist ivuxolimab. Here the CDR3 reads CAIHKTGGRTYNEQFF. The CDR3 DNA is TGTGCCATCCACAAAACTGGGGGGCGCACCTACAATGAGCAGTTCTTC.